This T cell receptor beta chain was documented in a study of patients and donors after allogeneic stem cell transplantation. Losses at the gene ends were 7 bases for V and 2 bases for J; bases not matched to a gene: 3. Germline V gene lookup returns CDR1 ENHRY and CDR2 SYGVKD. The CDR3 extends over 15 amino acids. One entry per CDR3 protein results from TCRdb running MiXCR on the RT-PCR reads. The profile shows hundreds of thousands of distinct CDR3 sequences, 16% of them singletons. Material: blood, either unsorted or a sorted T cell fraction (not recorded which). The sequence was collected from a human donor who was either an allogeneic HSCT recipient or a stem cell or donor lymphocyte infusion donor (not recorded which). It is not recorded whose cells these are; they may come from a transplant donor. The gene calls are TRBV10-3 and TRBJ2-2, with 11 nucleotides matching TRBD2. The CDR3 spells CAIKTSGANTGELFF. The CDR3 nucleotides read TGTGCCATCAAGACTAGCGGGGCTAACACCGGGGAGCTGTTTTTT.